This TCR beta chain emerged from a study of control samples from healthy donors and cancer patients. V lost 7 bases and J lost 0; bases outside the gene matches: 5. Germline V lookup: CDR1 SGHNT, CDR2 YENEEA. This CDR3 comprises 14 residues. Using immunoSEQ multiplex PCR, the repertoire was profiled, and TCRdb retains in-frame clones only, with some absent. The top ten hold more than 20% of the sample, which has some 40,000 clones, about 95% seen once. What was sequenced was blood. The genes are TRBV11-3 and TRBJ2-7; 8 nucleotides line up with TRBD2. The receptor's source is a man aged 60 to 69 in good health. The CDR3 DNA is TGTGCCAGCATGAGCGGGAGAAGCTCCTACGAGCAGTACTTC. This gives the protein CASMSGRSSYEQYF.